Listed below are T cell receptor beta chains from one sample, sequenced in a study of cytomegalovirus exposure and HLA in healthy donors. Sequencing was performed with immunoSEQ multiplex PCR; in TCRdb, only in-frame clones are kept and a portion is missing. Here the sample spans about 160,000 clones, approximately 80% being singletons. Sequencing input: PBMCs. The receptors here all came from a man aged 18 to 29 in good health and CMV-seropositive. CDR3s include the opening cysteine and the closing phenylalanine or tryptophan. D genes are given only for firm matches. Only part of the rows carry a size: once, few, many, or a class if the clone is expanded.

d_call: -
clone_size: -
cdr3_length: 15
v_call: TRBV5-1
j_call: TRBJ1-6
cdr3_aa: CASSLAGQVNSPLHF
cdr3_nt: TGCGCCAGCAGCTTGGCGGGACAAGTAAATTCACCCCTCCACTTT

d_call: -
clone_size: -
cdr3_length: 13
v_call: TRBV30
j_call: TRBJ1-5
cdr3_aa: CAWTPGGNQPQHF
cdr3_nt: TGTGCCTGGACCCCGGGGGGCAATCAGCCCCAGCATTTT

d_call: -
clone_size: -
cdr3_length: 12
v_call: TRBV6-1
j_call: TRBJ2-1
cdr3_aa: CASSAVYNEQFF
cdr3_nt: TGTGCCAGCAGTGCCGTATACAATGAGCAGTTCTTC

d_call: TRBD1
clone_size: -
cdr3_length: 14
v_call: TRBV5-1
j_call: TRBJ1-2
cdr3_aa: CASSPGQSNYGYTF
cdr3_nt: TGCGCCAGCAGCCCGGGACAGAGCAACTATGGCTACACCTTC

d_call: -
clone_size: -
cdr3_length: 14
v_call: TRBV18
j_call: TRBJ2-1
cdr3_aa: CASSPVGAHNEQFF
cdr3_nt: TGTGCCAGCTCACCAGTGGGAGCCCACAATGAGCAGTTCTTC

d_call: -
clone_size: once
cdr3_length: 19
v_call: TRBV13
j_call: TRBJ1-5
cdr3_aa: CASSLDPQGLAYSNQPQHF
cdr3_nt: TGTGCCAGCAGCTTAGACCCCCAGGGTTTGGCCTATAGCAATCAGCCCCAGCATTTT

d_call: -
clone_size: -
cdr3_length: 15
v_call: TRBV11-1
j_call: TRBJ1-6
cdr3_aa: CASSTRQPGNSPLHF
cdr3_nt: TGTGCCAGCAGCACCCGACAGCCCGGTAATTCACCCCTCCACTTT

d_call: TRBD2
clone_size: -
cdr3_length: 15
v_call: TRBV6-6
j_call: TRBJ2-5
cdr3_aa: CASGISGRGGETQYF
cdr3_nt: TGTGCCAGCGGTATTAGCGGGAGGGGGGGAGAGACCCAGTACTTC

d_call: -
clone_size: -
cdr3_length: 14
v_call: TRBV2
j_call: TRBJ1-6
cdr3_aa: CASSPRGPNSPLHF
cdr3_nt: TGTGCCAGCAGTCCTAGAGGGCCCAATTCACCCCTCCACTTT

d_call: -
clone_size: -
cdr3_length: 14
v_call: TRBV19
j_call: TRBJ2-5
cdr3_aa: CASNSGGSQETQYF
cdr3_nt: TGTGCCAGTAATAGCGGAGGCTCCCAAGAGACCCAGTACTTC

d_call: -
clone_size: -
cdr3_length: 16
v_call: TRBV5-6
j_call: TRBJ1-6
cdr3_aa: CASSLYLEVSNSPLHF
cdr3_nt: TGTGCCAGCAGCTTGTACTTGGAGGTCTCTAATTCACCCCTCCACTTT

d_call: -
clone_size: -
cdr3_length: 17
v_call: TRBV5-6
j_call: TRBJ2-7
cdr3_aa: CASSFDYRRDIRDEQYF
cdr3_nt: TGTGCCAGCAGCTTTGACTACCGACGGGACATACGGGATGAGCAGTACTTC

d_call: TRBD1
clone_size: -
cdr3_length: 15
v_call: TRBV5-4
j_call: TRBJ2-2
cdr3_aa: CASSGRDRTNGELFF
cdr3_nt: TGTGCCAGCAGCGGAAGGGACAGGACAAACGGGGAGCTGTTTTTT

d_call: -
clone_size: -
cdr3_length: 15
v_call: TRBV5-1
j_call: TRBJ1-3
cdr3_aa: CASSLGQQSGNTIYF
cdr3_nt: TGCGCCAGCAGCTTGGGACAGCAATCTGGAAACACCATATATTTT

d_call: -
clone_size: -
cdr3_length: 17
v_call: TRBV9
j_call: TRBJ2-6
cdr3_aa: CASSVAPGGSGANVLTF
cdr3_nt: TGTGCCAGCAGCGTAGCTCCCGGGGGCTCTGGGGCCAACGTCCTGACTTTC

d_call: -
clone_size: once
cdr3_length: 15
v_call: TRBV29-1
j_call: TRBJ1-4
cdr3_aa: CSVEERTAYNEKLFF
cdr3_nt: TGCAGCGTTGAAGAGAGGACAGCCTATAATGAAAAACTGTTTTTT

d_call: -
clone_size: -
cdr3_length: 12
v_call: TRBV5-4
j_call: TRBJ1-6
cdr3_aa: CASSNRDIPLHF
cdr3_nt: TGTGCCAGCAGCAACAGGGATATACCCCTCCACTTT

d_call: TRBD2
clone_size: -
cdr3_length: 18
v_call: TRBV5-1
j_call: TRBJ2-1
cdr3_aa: CASTTLAGGPYTENEQFF
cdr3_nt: TGCGCCAGCACTACACTAGCGGGAGGGCCCTATACAGAAAATGAGCAGTTCTTC

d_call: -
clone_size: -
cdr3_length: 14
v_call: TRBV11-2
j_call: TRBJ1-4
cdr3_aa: CASRPAYGVEKLFF
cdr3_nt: TGTGCCAGCAGACCTGCCTACGGGGTTGAAAAACTGTTTTTT

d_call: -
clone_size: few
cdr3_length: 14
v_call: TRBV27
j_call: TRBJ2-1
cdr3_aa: CASSAVRDYNEQFF
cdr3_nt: TGTGCCAGCAGTGCAGTCAGGGACTACAATGAGCAGTTCTTC

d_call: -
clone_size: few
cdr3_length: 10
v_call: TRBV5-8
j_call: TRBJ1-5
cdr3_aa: CASSLAAQHF
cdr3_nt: TGTGCCAGCAGCTTGGCCGCCCAGCATTTT

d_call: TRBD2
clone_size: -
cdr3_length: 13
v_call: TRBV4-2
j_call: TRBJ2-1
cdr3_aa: CASSQDRRGEQFF
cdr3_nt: TGTGCCAGCAGCCAAGACCGGCGGGGGGAGCAGTTCTTC

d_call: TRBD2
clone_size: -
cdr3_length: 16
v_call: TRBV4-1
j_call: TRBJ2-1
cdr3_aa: CASSQELAGGPTWQFF
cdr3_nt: TGCGCCAGCAGCCAAGAGTTAGCGGGAGGGCCCACATGGCAGTTCTTC

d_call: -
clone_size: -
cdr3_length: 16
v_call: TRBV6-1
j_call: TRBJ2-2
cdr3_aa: CASSELRGSGTGELFF
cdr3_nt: TGTGCCAGCAGTGAATTAAGGGGATCGGGCACCGGGGAGCTGTTTTTT

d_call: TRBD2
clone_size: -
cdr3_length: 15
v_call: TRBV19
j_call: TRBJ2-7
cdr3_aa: CASSLRVAGGYEQYF
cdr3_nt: TGTGCCAGTAGTTTGAGGGTAGCGGGAGGTTACGAGCAGTACTTC

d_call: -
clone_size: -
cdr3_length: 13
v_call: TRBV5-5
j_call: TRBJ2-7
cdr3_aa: CASSMGLIYEQYF
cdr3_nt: TGTGCCAGCAGCATGGGACTTATCTACGAGCAGTACTTC

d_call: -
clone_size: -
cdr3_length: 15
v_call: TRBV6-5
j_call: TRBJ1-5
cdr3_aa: CASSPEGYSNQPQHF
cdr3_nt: TGTGCCAGCAGTCCCGAGGGTTATAGCAATCAGCCCCAGCATTTT

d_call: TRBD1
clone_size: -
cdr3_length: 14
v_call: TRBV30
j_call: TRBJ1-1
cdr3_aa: CAWILWGRGAEAFF
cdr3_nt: TGTGCCTGGATTCTTTGGGGCAGGGGGGCTGAAGCTTTCTTT

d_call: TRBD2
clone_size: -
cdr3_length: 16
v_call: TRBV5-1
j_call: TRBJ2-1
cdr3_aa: CASSLTSGVQDNEQFF
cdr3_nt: TGCGCCAGCAGCTTGACTAGCGGGGTTCAAGACAATGAGCAGTTCTTC

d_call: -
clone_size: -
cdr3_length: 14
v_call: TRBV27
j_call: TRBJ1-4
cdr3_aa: CASSLWGEGEKLFF
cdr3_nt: TGTGCCAGCAGTTTATGGGGGGAAGGTGAAAAACTGTTTTTT

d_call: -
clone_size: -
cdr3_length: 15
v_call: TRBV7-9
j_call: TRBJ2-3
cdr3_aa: CASSLGGALTDTQYF
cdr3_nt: TGTGCCAGCAGCTTAGGGGGCGCCCTCACGGATACGCAGTATTTT

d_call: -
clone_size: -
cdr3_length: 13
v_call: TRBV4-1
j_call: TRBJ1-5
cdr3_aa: CASSPDLNQPQHF
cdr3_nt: TGCGCCAGCAGCCCCGATCTAAATCAGCCCCAGCATTTT

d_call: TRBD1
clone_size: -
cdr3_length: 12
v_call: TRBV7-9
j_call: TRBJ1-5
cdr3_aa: CASSRDRGAQHF
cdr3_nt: TGTGCCAGCAGCCGGGACAGGGGAGCCCAGCATTTT

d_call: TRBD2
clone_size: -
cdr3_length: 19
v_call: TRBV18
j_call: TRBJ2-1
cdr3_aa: CASSLSQGGLAGDYNEQFF
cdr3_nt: TGTGCCAGCTCACTATCACAGGGGGGACTAGCGGGAGACTACAATGAGCAGTTCTTC

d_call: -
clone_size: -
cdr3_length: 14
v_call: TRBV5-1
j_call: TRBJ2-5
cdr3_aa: CASSLRTAKETQYF
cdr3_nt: TGCGCCAGCAGCTTGAGGACAGCTAAAGAGACCCAGTACTTC

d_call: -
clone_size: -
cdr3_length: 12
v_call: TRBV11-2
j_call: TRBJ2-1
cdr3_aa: CASSLVGNEQFF
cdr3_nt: TGTGCCAGCAGCTTAGTCGGCAATGAGCAGTTCTTC

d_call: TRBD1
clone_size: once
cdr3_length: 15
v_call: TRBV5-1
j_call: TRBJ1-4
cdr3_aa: CASSLAGQLNEKLFF
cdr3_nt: TGCGCCAGCAGCTTGGCGGGACAGCTGAATGAAAAACTGTTTTTT

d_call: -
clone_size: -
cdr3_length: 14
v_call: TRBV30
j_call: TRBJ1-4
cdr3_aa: CACRGGPTNEKLFF
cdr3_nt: TGTGCCTGTCGCGGGGGTCCAACTAATGAAAAACTGTTTTTT

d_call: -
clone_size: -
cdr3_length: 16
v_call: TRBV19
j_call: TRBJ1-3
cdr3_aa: CASSIMGRISGNTIYF
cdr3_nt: TGTGCCAGTAGTATCATGGGCAGGATCTCTGGAAACACCATATATTTT

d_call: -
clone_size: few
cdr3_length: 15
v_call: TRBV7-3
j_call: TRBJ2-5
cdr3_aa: CASSWGYRARETQYF
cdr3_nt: TGTGCCAGCAGCTGGGGGTACAGGGCTAGGGAGACCCAGTACTTC

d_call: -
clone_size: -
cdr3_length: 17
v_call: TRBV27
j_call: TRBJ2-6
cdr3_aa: CASSLSGRLSGANVLTF
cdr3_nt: TGTGCCAGCAGTTTATCGGGCCGGCTCTCTGGGGCCAACGTCCTGACTTTC

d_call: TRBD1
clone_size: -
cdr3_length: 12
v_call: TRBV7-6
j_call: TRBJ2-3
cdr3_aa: CASSPGGDTQYF
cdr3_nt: TGTGCCAGCAGTCCAGGGGGAGATACGCAGTATTTT

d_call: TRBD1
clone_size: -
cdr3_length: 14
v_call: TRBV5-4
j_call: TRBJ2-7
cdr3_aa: CASSFRDRTYEQYF
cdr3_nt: TGTGCCAGCAGCTTCCGGGACAGAACCTACGAGCAGTACTTC

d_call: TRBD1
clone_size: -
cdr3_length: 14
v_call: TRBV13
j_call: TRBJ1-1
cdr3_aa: CASSLRGLDTEAFF
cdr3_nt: TGTGCCAGCAGCTTGAGGGGGCTAGACACTGAAGCTTTCTTT

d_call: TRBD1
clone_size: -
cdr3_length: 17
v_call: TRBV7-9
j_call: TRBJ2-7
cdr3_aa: CASSLAYQGALVHEQYF
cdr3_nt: TGTGCCAGCAGCTTAGCCTACCAGGGGGCCCTCGTCCACGAGCAGTACTTC